These 18 T cell receptor beta chains came from one sample sequenced in a study of blood T cell repertoires in COVID-19. TCRdb's copy holds only in-frame clones and misses some; the assay was immunoSEQ multiplex PCR. The sample consists of approximately 230,000 clones, roughly 88% of them appearing once. Sequenced input: PBMCs or T cells enriched from blood (not recorded which). The origin of the receptors is a woman aged 50 to 65 with acute COVID-19.

The CDR3 here is CSVPAGPLVDEQFF. The CDR3 bases are TGCAGCGTCCCCGCGGGACCACTTGTAGATGAGCAGTTCTTC. The gene calls are TRBV29-1 and TRBJ2-1, with D possibly being TRBD2 (6 bases). Germline V gene lookup returns CDR1 SQVTM and CDR2 ANQGSEA. The CDR3 runs 14 residues. The V gene lost 6 bases and the J gene lost 8 bases, with 20 bases spanning the gap.

The gene calls are TRBV6-5 and TRBJ2-4; D gene ambiguous. The CDR3 contains 14 residues. V lost 6 bases and J 0 bases, leaving 9 bases between the germline ends. Per germline, CDR1 MNHEY and CDR2 SVGAGI. The CDR3, as DNA: TGTGCCAGCAGGCTCCAGGTAGCCAAAAACATTCAGTACTTC. Translation gives CASRLQVAKNIQYF.

The chain has TRBV14 and TRBJ2-7, with D perhaps matching TRBD2 (5 bases). The length of the CDR3 is 14 residues. The germline V and J ends were trimmed by 5 bases and 3 bases, with 14 bases remaining between them. Germline assignment: CDR1 SGHDN and CDR2 FVKESK. Here the CDR3 reads CASSYQPTSYEQYF. The DNA of the CDR3 is TGTGCCAGCAGCTACCAGCCAACTAGCTACGAGCAGTACTTC.

The CDR3 sequence: CASSLAQGITDTQYF. The DNA for the CDR3 is TGCGCCAGCAGCTTGGCTCAGGGGATCACAGATACGCAGTATTTT. This chain uses TRBV5-1 with TRBJ2-3; a possible D gene is TRBD1 (6 bases). Per the germline V gene, CDR1 is SGHRS and CDR2 is YFSETQ. V lost 0 bases, J lost 2 bases, and 10 bases lay in between. This CDR3 spans 15 amino acids.

The gene calls are TRBV7-3 and TRBJ1-3; no clear D. The V gene lost 3 bases and the J gene lost 0 bases, with 6 bases spanning the gap. This CDR3 is 14 amino acids long. Germline CDR1 SGHTA, CDR2 FQGTGA. As DNA, the CDR3 is TGTGCCAGCAGCTTGACTAACTCTGGAAACACCATATATTTT. It is translated as CASSLTNSGNTIYF. Looking up the rest from reference TRBV7-3 and TRBJ1-3 gives the full variable domain: GAGVSQTPSNKVTEKGKYVELRCDPISGHTALYWYRQSLGQGPEFLIYFQGTGAADDSGLPNDRFFAVRPEGSVSTLKIQRTERGDSAVYLCASSLTNSGNTIYFGEGSWLTVV.

The rearrangement joins TRBV28 to TRBJ2-7, with 9 bases identical to TRBD2. The germline V gene encodes CDR1 MDHEN and CDR2 SYDVKM. The CDR3 runs 14 residues. The V segment lost 4 bases and the J segment 3 bases; nucleotides outside the gene matches: 4. The CDR3, as DNA: TGTGCCAGCAGTTCCCGACTAGCGGACTACGAGCAGTACTTC. This translates into CASSSRLADYEQYF.

The chain uses TRBV12-3 or TRBV12-4 and TRBJ1-4, with D perhaps matching TRBD1 (5 bases). The CDR3 contains 13 residues. The V and J ends lost 3 bases and 8 bases respectively, with 10 bases between them. The DNA for the CDR3 is TGTGCCAGCAGTTTGCAGTGGGGCGAAAAACTGTTTTTT. Its protein is CASSLQWGEKLFF.

The chain joins TRBV15 to TRBJ2-1; TRBD2 matches 7 bases. The CDR3 length is 17 residues. In germline, CDR1 is LNHNV, CDR2 YYDKDF (reference sequence). The V segment lost 1 base and the J segment 3 bases; nucleotides outside the gene matches: 9. In nucleotides, the CDR3 is TGTGCCACCAGCAGAGGAGGGAGCGGGAACTACTACAATGAGCAGTTCTTC. This encodes CATSRGGSGNYYNEQFF.

This clone was observed once. The chain joins TRBV6-2 or TRBV6-3 to TRBJ1-4; D gene ambiguous. Germline V gene lookup returns CDR1 MNHEY and CDR2 SVGEGT. This CDR3 region has 13 residues. V was shortened by 6 bases and J by 8 bases, with 13 bases between the two germline ends. The CDR3 region has the DNA TGTGCCAGCAGCCCCAGACAAGCCGAAAAACTGTTTTTT. Translation gives CASSPRQAEKLFF.

The table lists this clone with a count of one. The chain combines TRBV28 with TRBJ1-3, with 7 nucleotides matching TRBD1. J lost 3 bases, V lost 5 bases, and 7 bases had no gene match. The germline CDR1 and CDR2 sequences are MDHEN and SYDVKM. The length of the CDR3 is 15 residues. The CDR3 DNA reads as TGTGCCAGCAGTCCCGGGACAGCCCTTGGAAACACCATATATTTT. Translating it yields CASSPGTALGNTIYF.

The rearrangement uses TRBV10-1 and TRBJ2-5; 10 bases align to TRBD2. With V trimmed by 6 bases and J by 4 bases, 11 bases remained unmatched. This CDR3 is 16 amino acids long. Germline lookup yields CDR1 WNHNN and CDR2 SYGVQD (reference sequence). For the CDR3, the DNA is TGCGCCAGCAGCTACCAACTAGCGGGACGGGGAGAGACCCAGTACTTC. Protein: CASSYQLAGRGETQYF.

This sequence joins TRBV3-1 (or the pseudogene TRBV3-2) and TRBJ2-7; 9 bases are a match to TRBD1. The CDR3 length is 16 residues. V was pared by 1 base and J by 1 base, with 5 bases of the junction left unmatched. In germline, CDR1 is LGHDT, CDR2 YNNKEL (reference sequence). The CDR3 here is CASSQVPGQGSYEQYF. In nucleotides, the CDR3 is TGTGCCAGCAGCCAAGTTCCGGGACAGGGATCCTACGAGCAGTACTTC.

V gene TRBV10-3 combines with J gene TRBJ1-1; D possibly corresponds to TRBD1 (5 bases). Trimming shortened V by 3 bases and J by 0 bases, and 8 bases separated the two germline ends. The CDR3 spans 14 residues. Germline loops: CDR1 ENHRY, CDR2 SYGVKD. The CDR3 reads CAISDNRMNTEAFF. DNA of the CDR3: TGTGCCATCAGTGATAACAGGATGAACACTGAAGCTTTCTTT.

The genes are TRBV5-1 and TRBJ2-5; D not resolved. The CDR3 loop spans 12 amino acids. V gave up 4 bases and J gave up 1 base, with 5 bases separating them. Germline CDR1 reads SGHRS; CDR2 reads YFSETQ. CDR3 in DNA: TGCGCCAGCAGCCCCTCCCAAGAGACCCAGTACTTC. Protein product: CASSPSQETQYF.

The chain is built from TRBV11-2 and TRBJ2-2; TRBD1 aligns across 8 bases. The CDR3 has 15 amino acids. Germline lookup yields CDR1 SGHAT and CDR2 FQNNGV. V shed 6 bases and J 4 bases; nucleotides not matched to a gene: 7. CDR3 in amino acids: CASRHLRGRTGELFF. CDR3 nucleotides: TGTGCCAGCAGGCACCTCAGGGGGCGCACCGGGGAGCTGTTTTTT.

V is TRBV20-1 and J is TRBJ2-3, with 9 bases lining up with TRBD2. The CDR3 totals 15 residues. Germline V gene lookup returns CDR1 DFQATT and CDR2 SNEGSKA (reference sequence). The J segment lost 4 bases and the V segment lost 3 bases, leaving 8 bases of the junction unmatched. The CDR3 DNA is TGCAGTGCTAGTATGCGGGAGGGCCTGGCAGATACGCAGTATTTT. Protein product: CSASMREGLADTQYF.

The CDR3 protein is CASSFAGGEAFF. DNA for the CDR3: TGTGCCAGCAGTTTCGCTGGGGGGGAAGCTTTCTTT. The rearrangement uses TRBV27 and TRBJ1-1; TRBD1 is a possible D gene (5 bases). The CDR3 covers 12 residues. V was trimmed by 3 bases and J by 8 bases, leaving 10 bases between them. Germline CDR1 reads MNHEY; CDR2 reads SMNVEV (reference sequence).

J is TRBJ2-3 and V is TRBV19, with 11 bases identical to TRBD1. CDR3 size: 16 residues. In germline, CDR1 is LNHDA, CDR2 SQIVND (reference sequence). The junction had 4 bases not matched to a gene; V was cut back by 3 bases and J by 2 bases. As DNA, the CDR3 is TGTGCCAGTAGTATTCGGACAGGGGGCAACACAGATACGCAGTATTTT. This codes for CASSIRTGGNTDTQYF.